The entry below gives a single T cell receptor beta chain sequence along with its context. Its antigen is not yet known. No per-base quality is available; no much larger clone lies one base away. The data originate from a study of shared clonotypes between healthy human individuals (TCRdb year 2020). In the study overall: The cohort comprised a couple of women and a few men aged 18 to 49 years. Blood TCR repertoires of a handful of healthy adults were deeply sequenced to estimate repertoire size and the extent of clonotype sharing between individuals. To increase sequencing depth and limit assay-specific biases, different laboratories used diverse techniques to prepare libraries and sequence TCR repertoires. Per donor, leukapheresis produced somewhere between about 0.94 and 9 billion PBMCs. Paper-wide results and their limitations: Pairwise subsampling indicated that sequencing depth was expected to affect the degree of clonotype sharing among donors. The small number of donors limited the genetic and exposure-history diversity represented. Only blood was sampled, and tissue TCR repertoires likely differ from those in blood.

The donors were healthy, HIV-negative adults with no recently reported acute infections or vaccinations. Only Caucasian adults living in Nashville, Tennessee, USA were represented among the donors. For unsorted samples, some 90 million PBMCs were counted, and genomic DNA was extracted using the QIAamp DNA Blood Mini kit. Blood was obtained by leukapheresis, after which PBMCs were separated by Ficoll-Histopaque density gradient centrifugation and cryopreserved in liquid nitrogen vapor phase. TCR CDR3 regions were amplified from genomic DNA by multiplex PCR using the deep immunoSEQ assay. Genomic DNA extracted from each cell subset was distributed evenly over all wells of several immunoSEQ 96-well plates, and each plate served as one replicate. For unsorted PBMC, each replicate PCR was loaded with 300 ng genomic DNA, equivalent to tens of thousands of T cell genomes. Ten immunoSEQ deep assay plates were used to sequence unsorted PBMC genomic DNA. The purified libraries were quantified using a Qubit 3.0 fluorometer, sized with a Bioanalyzer 2100, and then quantified again using the KAPA Library Quantification kit. Each immunoSEQ 96-well plate was sequenced on its own single-read 150-cycle Illumina NextSeq 550 flow cell. Per the original workflow: Because the immunoSEQ output included only junctional sequences and no quality scores, the filtering could not be the same as the filtering used for full-length reads. Sequences were annotated with PyIR, a Python wrapper for IgBLAST v1.9, and V/J genes and CDR3 were assigned using IMGT germline references. Reads with weak V/J assignments (E-value above 1e-6), missing CDR3, stop codons, out-of-frame junctions, or ambiguous translated residues were removed. V3J clonotypes were defined as sequences sharing the same inferred V gene, J gene, and CDR3 amino acid sequence. To compute the percentage overlap between repertoires, the number of shared unique clonotypes was divided by the size of the smaller repertoire. Repertoire richness was assessed with RTK rarefaction, the Chao1 estimator, and Recon v2.1 estimates of unobserved clonotypes. The source is immuneACCESS, and TCRdb retained only in-frame sequences with V and J called. Part of the clones is not carried over; for the studies checked, unresolved V genes explain less than half of this, and the remainder is unexplained. That table gives V, J and clone size, and the DNA gave D and trimming. Recorded for this sample are some 480,000 clones; around three quarters of them occurred a single time. The ten largest clones add up to more than 10% of the sample.

Sample: PBMCs. The receptor's source is a middle-aged woman in good health. Some clones in this sample may be carry-over from other donors' samples.

In nucleotides, the sequence is TGTGCCAGCAGTTATGGGGGGGTCCCCACAGATACGCAGTATTTT. This yields the protein CASSYGGVPTDTQYF. The chain was built from TRBV6-5 and TRBJ2-3, with 7 bases aligning to TRBD2. There are 15 amino acids in the CDR3, from cysteine to phenylalanine inclusive. Solely the CDR3 DNA is kept, with 45 bases framed from the first base. From V the trimming removes 3 bases and from J it removes 2 bases, while the gene matches leave 5 bases of the junction unaccounted for. According to the germline V gene, CDR1 reads MNHEY and CDR2 reads SVGAGI.